This T cell receptor (beta chain) was observed in a study of human T cells and chemical hapten exposure. TCRdb redid the calling of the RACE reads with MiXCR, one entry per CDR3 protein. The sample consists of more than 55,000 distinct CDR3 sequences, 9.8% of them appearing once. Many counts were recorded for this clonotype. The time point here: patch test 1, 2 weeks after DPC sensitization. The treatment here: therapeutic diphenylcyclopropenone sensitization with weekly scalp DPC. Sequencing used whole blood, obtained in connection with sensitization to the hapten diphenylcyclopropenone (DPC). This sequence was found in a woman aged 35 to 49 with alopecia areata. Some clones in this sample may be carry-over from other donors' samples.

The CDR3 loop is CASTNRAQDRNTEAFF. The CDR3 nucleotides are TGTGCCAGCACCAACCGGGCACAGGACCGGAACACTGAAGCTTTCTTT. The V call is TRBV6-2 or TRBV6-3, the J call TRBJ1-1; weak D call: TRBD1 (5 bases). Germline CDR1 is MNHEY and CDR2 is SVGEGT. The CDR3 length is 16 residues. Between the trimmed V and J ends, which lost 7 bases and 1 base, there was a span of 19 bases.